These 10 T cell receptor beta chains came from one sample sequenced in a study of synovial regulatory T cells in juvenile arthritis. Using immunoSEQ multiplex PCR, the repertoire was profiled, and TCRdb retains in-frame clones only, with some absent. The sample data list 8,000 to 10,000 clones. The sample was Treg cells from blood. Subset meaning: remaining (HLA-DR-negative) circulating blood Treg cells. The source of these receptors is a donor aged 2-30 years with juvenile idiopathic arthritis.

The rearrangement uses TRBV10-1 and TRBJ1-3; TCRdb's D call of TRBD1 is untestable without DNA. This CDR3 is 16 amino acids long. No DNA sequence is on record. Germline-derived CDR1 and CDR2 are WNHNN and SYGVQD (reference sequence). CDR3 sequence reads: CASSGPGEGQGYTIYF.

The J gene is TRBJ1-2, the V gene TRBV5-1. This CDR3 is built from 15 residues. No DNA was logged. Germline CDR1 is SGHRS and CDR2 is YFSETQ. CDR3 in amino acids: CASSDQGGSVYGYTF.

The chain carries TRBV6-5 and TRBJ2-7. Germline V gene sequence: CDR1 MNHEY, CDR2 SVGAGI. CDR3 length equals 11 residues. The DNA is not on file. The CDR3 spells CASSWGYEQYF.

The rearrangement uses TRBV10-3 and TRBJ1-1; TCRdb picks TRBD1, but there is no DNA to check that call. Germline V gene lookup returns CDR1 ENHRY and CDR2 SYGVKD. The CDR3 is 13 amino acids. No DNA sequence was recorded. The CDR3 loop reads CATQTGANTEAFF.

The rearrangement uses TRBV7-9 and TRBJ1-2; TCRdb's assignment of TRBD1 cannot be checked, as there is no DNA. Germline CDR1 is SEHNR and CDR2 is FQNEAQ (reference sequence). CDR3 length: 12 amino acids. The nucleotide record is missing. The CDR3 spells CASSFGTGYYTF.

V gene TRBV7-9 combines with J gene TRBJ1-3; TCRdb lists TRBD1, though no DNA is available to test this call. CDR1 and CDR2 (germline): SEHNR, FQNEAQ (reference sequence). The CDR3 sequence is 14 residues long. DNA is not on record. The chain's CDR3 is CASSLTGYGNTIYF.

The V call is TRBV19, the J call TRBJ2-7. Per germline, CDR1 LNHDA and CDR2 SQIVND (reference sequence). The CDR3 consists of 14 residues. No DNA has been recorded. Here the CDR3 reads CASSSPAISYEQYF.

The chain recombines TRBV7-2 with TRBJ2-2; lacking DNA, the TRBD2 call made by TCRdb goes unchecked. CDR1 is SGHTA, CDR2 FQGNSA, per germline. CDR3 length: 18 amino acids. No DNA sequence is on record. The CDR3 region is CASSFSGGAGFEGGELFF.

V and J are TRBV19 and TRBJ2-7; TCRdb picks TRBD1, but there is no DNA to check that call. The CDR3 has 16 residues. Only the protein is on record. From germline, CDR1 is LNHDA and CDR2 SQIVND (reference sequence). The chain's CDR3 is CASSIRPGTGPYEQYF.

The J gene is TRBJ2-7, the V gene TRBV29-1; TCRdb designates TRBD1, a call that cannot be tested without DNA. CDR1 is SQVTM, CDR2 ANQGSEA, per germline. This CDR3 is 13 amino acids long. The protein alone is recorded here. The CDR3: CSARHTGDYEQYF.